This T cell receptor (beta chain) was observed in a study of Ad26.COV2.S vaccination and SARS-CoV-2 variants. General observations from the study: The authors reported substantial breadth in spike-specific CD8+ and CD4+ T cell responses after vaccination.

Germline values: CDR1 MDHEN, CDR2 SYDVKM. This CDR3 region has 17 residues. The V end was cut by 3 bases, the J end by 0 bases, with 17 bases between. About this clone: Its matching antigen is unknown.

Sequencing was performed with immunoSEQ multiplex PCR; in TCRdb, only in-frame clones are kept and a portion is missing. This sample has over 110,000 clones, with roughly 90% found just once. This TCR derives from a human donor who had recovered from COVID-19. The sample in question was peripheral blood, obtained after recovery from COVID-19. The chain links TRBV28 to TRBJ1-2, with a possible D match to TRBD1 (5 bases). The CDR3: CASSFDWGRPPNYGYTF. The CDR3 DNA is TGTGCCAGCAGTTTTGATTGGGGGAGGCCTCCTAACTATGGCTACACCTTC.